The 23 T cell receptor beta chains reported below all come from one sample, sequenced in a study of blood T cell repertoires in COVID-19. Assay: immunoSEQ multiplex PCR; the TCRdb copy retains only in-frame clones and omits some. The repertoire holds 95,000 or so clones, with 75% to 85% as singletons. The sequencing input was peripheral blood. The source of these receptors is a woman of 80 years or more with active or convalescent COVID-19.

The rearrangement links TRBV5-6 to TRBJ1-3; the match to TRBD1 covers 8 bases. Germline V gives CDR1 SGHDT, CDR2 YYEEEE. Trimming removed 2 bases from V and 7 bases from J; junction bases left unmatched: 8. The CDR3 spans 15 residues. CDR3 nucleotides: TGTGCCAGCAGCTTCGTAGACAGGGGTGGGAACACCATATATTTT. This gives the protein CASSFVDRGGNTIYF.

This clone has only a few counts. The gene calls are TRBV7-8 and TRBJ2-2; 7 nucleotides align to TRBD2. The CDR3 totals 13 residues. Per germline, CDR1 SGHVS and CDR2 FQNEAQ. V gave up 3 bases and J gave up 7 bases; unmatched junction bases: 2. As DNA, the CDR3 is TGTGCCAGCAGCTTCGCTAGCGGCGGGGAGCTGTTTTTT. Translated, it gives CASSFASGGELFF.

This chain uses TRBV18 with TRBJ2-4; TRBD2 might be the D (6 bases). The V gene lost 4 bases and the J gene lost 7 bases, with 14 bases spanning the gap. CDR1 and CDR2 from the germline V gene are KGHSH and LQKENI. The CDR3 length is 14 residues. DNA for the CDR3: TGTGCCAGCTCACGTATGGACGGAGGGAACATTCAGTACTTC. This codes for CASSRMDGGNIQYF.

CDR3 sequence: CASSAPLAGRAYEQYF. The CDR3 DNA is TGTGCCAGCAGTGCCCCACTAGCGGGGAGAGCCTACGAGCAGTACTTC. V usage is TRBV2 and J usage is TRBJ2-7; 10 bases are a match to TRBD2. With V trimmed by 4 bases and J by 2 bases, 8 bases remained unmatched. Looked up from germline, CDR1 is SNHLY and CDR2 is FYNNEI. The CDR3 spans 16 residues.

The chain is built from TRBV7-5 and TRBJ2-3; TRBD2 is taken as the D call from the table, unchecked against the DNA. TRBV7-5 is given as a pseudogene. The CDR3 contains 15 residues. The DNA of the CDR3 is TGTGCCAGAAGAGGACGGGACTCCTGCACAGATACGCAGTATTTT. This codes for CARRGRDSCTDTQYF.

This chain links TRBV7-2 with TRBJ2-5; tentatively, D is TRBD2 (7 bases). V was cut by 4 bases and J by 4 bases, with 13 bases left in between. The CDR3 loop spans 14 amino acids. The germline V gene has CDR1 SGHTA and CDR2 FQGNSA. The CDR3 spells CASSSMGGGETQYF. Written as DNA, the CDR3 is TGTGCCAGCAGCTCAATGGGAGGGGGAGAGACCCAGTACTTC.

The chain has TRBV2 and TRBJ2-7; 10 bases agree with TRBD1. V shed 11 bases, J shed 3 bases, and the junction held 7 bases outside the gene matches. Per germline, CDR1 SNHLY and CDR2 FYNNEI. This CDR3 comprises 13 residues. CDR3 sequence reads: CACLRDRGYEQYF. Here the CDR3 DNA reads TGTGCCTGCCTCCGGGACAGGGGCTACGAGCAGTACTTC.

V usage is TRBV5-1 and J usage is TRBJ2-3, with TRBD2 matching 15 bases. Germline CDR1 and CDR2: SGHRS and YFSETQ. CDR3 length: 18 amino acids. Trimming took 0 bases from V and 4 from J; bases not matched to a gene: 6. CDR3 bases: TGCGCCAGCAGCTTGGGTGGACTAGCGGGAGGGCATCCAGATACGCAGTATTTT. The encoded protein is CASSLGGLAGGHPDTQYF. Filled out from reference TRBV5-1 and TRBJ2-3, the complete variable domain reads KAGVTQTPRYLIKTRGQQVTLSCSPISGHRSVSWYQQTPGQGLQFLFEYFSETQRNKGNFPGRFSGRQFSNSRSEMNVSTLELGDSALYLCASSLGGLAGGHPDTQYFGPGTRLTVL.

The chain recombines TRBV2 with TRBJ1-1; 10 positions agree with TRBD1. CDR1 is SNHLY, CDR2 FYNNEI, per germline. The CDR3 is 16 residues long. The J segment lost 1 base and the V segment lost 6 bases, leaving 8 bases of the junction unmatched. CDR3 nucleotide sequence: TGTGCCAGCAGATGGGACAGGGGATCTTCGAACACTGAAGCTTTCTTT. As protein: CASRWDRGSSNTEAFF.

The chain joins TRBV5-6 to TRBJ2-4; 11 bases line up with TRBD2. The CDR3 loop spans 17 amino acids. CDR1 SGHDT and CDR2 YYEEEE come from the germline V gene. V dropped 4 bases and J dropped 8; count of bases not matched to a gene: 14. The CDR3 sequence is CASSRGLAVPASDIQYF. The CDR3 coding sequence is TGTGCCAGCAGCAGGGGACTAGCGGTACCCGCCTCGGACATTCAGTACTTC.

This rearrangement joins TRBV24-1 to TRBJ2-1; D may be TRBD2 (6 bases). The V gene lost 5 bases and the J gene lost 1 base, with 8 bases spanning the gap. The CDR3 consists of 14 residues. Germline CDR1 reads KGHDR; CDR2 reads SFDVKD. The CDR3 region has the DNA TGTGCCACCAGTGTCGGGAGTTCCTACAATGAGCAGTTCTTC. Translation gives CATSVGSSYNEQFF.

V and J are TRBV5-6 and TRBJ1-5; D not certain. The CDR3 runs 14 residues. The germline V gene has CDR1 SGHDT and CDR2 YYEEEE. V was shortened by 4 bases and J by 9 bases, with 17 bases between the two germline ends. This CDR3 reads CASSVGGMDSPQHF. In nucleotides, the CDR3 is TGTGCCAGCAGCGTAGGAGGGATGGATTCGCCCCAGCATTTT.

CDR3 region: CASSRGTAAGDTQYF. CDR3 in DNA: TGTGCCAGCAGCCGAGGGACGGCCGCGGGAGATACGCAGTATTTT. V gene TRBV7-8 combines with J gene TRBJ2-3; D is perhaps TRBD1 or TRBD2 (5 bases each). From germline, CDR1 is SGHVS and CDR2 FQNEAQ. There are 15 residues in the CDR3. Trimming removed 5 bases from V and 5 bases from J, with 17 bases in between. The full variable domain, with the rest looked up from reference TRBV7-8 and TRBJ2-3, is GAGVSQSPRYKVAKRGQDVALRCDPISGHVSLFWYQQALGQGPEFLTYFQNEAQLDKSGLPSDRFFAERPEGSVSTLKIQRTQQEDSAVYLCASSRGTAAGDTQYFGPGTRLTVL.

The V call is TRBV2, the J call TRBJ2-3; 10 bases map to TRBD2. The V segment lost 6 bases and the J segment 3 bases; nucleotides outside the gene matches: 6. The CDR3 sequence is 15 residues long. Germline assignment: CDR1 SNHLY and CDR2 FYNNEI. In nucleotides, the CDR3 is TGTGCCAGCAGAGAGGGACTAGCGAATACAGATACGCAGTATTTT. Its translation: CASREGLANTDTQYF.

This chain joins TRBV6-2 or TRBV6-3 and TRBJ2-3; 11 bases are shared with TRBD2. This CDR3 has 14 residues. From germline, CDR1 is MNHEY and CDR2 SVGEGT. The junction had 4 bases not matched to a gene; V was cut back by 5 bases and J by 6 bases. For the CDR3, the DNA is TGTGCCAGCAGTCCACTAGCGGGGGTGGATACGCAGTATTTT. Amino acids: CASSPLAGVDTQYF.

The rearrangement links TRBV2 to TRBJ1-5; a possible D gene is TRBD1 (5 bases). Germline V gene lookup returns CDR1 SNHLY and CDR2 FYNNEI. This CDR3 comprises 14 residues. With 1 base removed from V and 10 bases from J, the gap between germline ends came to 14 bases. In DNA form, the CDR3 reads TGTGCCAGCAGTGAAGAGGGGACTTCTTTCCCCCAGCATTTT. It translates to CASSEEGTSFPQHF. The full variable domain, in which reference TRBV2 and TRBJ1-5 provide the parts outside the CDR3, is EPEVTQTPSHQVTQMGQEVILRCVPISNHLYFYWYRQILGQKVEFLVSFYNNEISEKSEIFDDQFSVERPDGSNFTLKIRSTKLEDSAMYFCASSEEGTSFPQHFGDGTRLSIL.

The V gene is TRBV2, the J gene TRBJ2-3; 8 bases match TRBD2. V dropped 6 bases and J dropped 5; count of bases not matched to a gene: 7. Germline-derived CDR1 and CDR2 are SNHLY and FYNNEI. The length of the CDR3 is 14 residues. CDR3 sequence reads: CASRRTSPGDTQYF. DNA of the CDR3: TGTGCCAGCAGGCGGACTAGCCCTGGAGATACGCAGTATTTT.

V and J are TRBV9 and TRBJ2-7, with a possible D match to TRBD2 (6 bases). The V gene's germline CDR1 is SGDLS and CDR2 YYNGEE. The ends were cut back, 5 bases at V and 7 bases at J, with 19 bases in the middle. This CDR3 is 14 amino acids long. The DNA of the CDR3 is TGTGCCAGCAGTCCCATCGGGAGAGCGGGTGAGCAGTACTTC. Translation gives CASSPIGRAGEQYF.

The V and J genes are TRBV12-3 or TRBV12-4 and TRBJ2-2; TRBD1 is a possible D gene (5 bases). The V end was cut by 3 bases, the J end by 3 bases, with 5 bases between. CDR3 length equals 13 residues. CDR3 sequence: CASSFRDTGELFF. For the CDR3, the DNA is TGTGCCAGCAGTTTCAGGGACACCGGGGAGCTGTTTTTT.

The genes are TRBV5-1 and TRBJ2-2, with 8 bases lining up with TRBD1. The CDR3 is 18 amino acids. V shed 1 base and J 6 bases; nucleotides not matched to a gene: 14. Germline V CDR1 and CDR2: SGHRS, YFSETQ. The CDR3 loop reads CASSLFISADREAGELFF. The CDR3 DNA follows: TGCGCCAGCAGCTTGTTTATTTCTGCGGACAGGGAGGCCGGGGAGCTGTTTTTT.

The V and J genes are TRBV7-2 and TRBJ1-2, with D tentatively TRBD1 (6 bases). Germline loops: CDR1 SGHTA, CDR2 FQGNSA. CDR3 length equals 15 residues. V lost 1 base to trimming and J lost 6 bases, with 15 bases between them. The chain's CDR3 is CASSLVLGGGHGYTF. The CDR3 DNA follows: TGTGCCAGCAGCTTAGTGTTAGGGGGTGGGCATGGCTACACCTTC.

V is TRBV4-1 and J is TRBJ2-7, with a weak D call TRBD1 (5 bases). CDR3 length: 13 amino acids. The V gene lost 4 bases and the J gene lost 2 bases, with 9 bases spanning the gap. Germline CDR1 reads MGHRA; CDR2 reads YSYEKL. The CDR3 DNA reads as TGCGCCAGCAGCCGGGGCGGAGCCTACGAGCAGTACTTC. It specifies CASSRGGAYEQYF.

This clone has a handful of counts. The gene calls are TRBV6-1 and TRBJ1-5; perhaps TRBD1 as D (5 bases). V lost 0 bases and J lost 6, with 12 bases in between. Per germline, CDR1 MNHNS and CDR2 SASEGT. This CDR3 contains 15 residues. This chain's CDR3 is CASSEAGGDVQPQHF. The DNA for the CDR3 is TGTGCCAGCAGTGAAGCAGGAGGGGACGTTCAGCCCCAGCATTTT.